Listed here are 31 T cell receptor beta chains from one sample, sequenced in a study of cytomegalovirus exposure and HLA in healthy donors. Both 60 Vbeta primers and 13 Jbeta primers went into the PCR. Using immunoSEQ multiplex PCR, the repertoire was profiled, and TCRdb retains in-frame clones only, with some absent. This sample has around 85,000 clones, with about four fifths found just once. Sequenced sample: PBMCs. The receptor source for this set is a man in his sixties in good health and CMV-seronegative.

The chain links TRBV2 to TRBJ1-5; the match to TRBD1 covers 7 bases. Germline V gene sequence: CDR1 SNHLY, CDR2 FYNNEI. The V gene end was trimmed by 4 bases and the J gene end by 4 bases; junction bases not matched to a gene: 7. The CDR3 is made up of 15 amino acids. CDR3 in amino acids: CASSVETGSNQPQHF. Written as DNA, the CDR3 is TGTGCCAGCAGTGTTGAGACAGGGTCAAATCAGCCCCAGCATTTT.

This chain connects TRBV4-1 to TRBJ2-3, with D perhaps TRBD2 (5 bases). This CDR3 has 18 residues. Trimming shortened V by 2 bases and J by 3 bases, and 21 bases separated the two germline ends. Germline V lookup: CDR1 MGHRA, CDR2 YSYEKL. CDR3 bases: TGCGCCAGCAGCCAACAGGCGGCTAGCCCACTAAGTACAGATACGCAGTATTTT. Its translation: CASSQQAASPLSTDTQYF.

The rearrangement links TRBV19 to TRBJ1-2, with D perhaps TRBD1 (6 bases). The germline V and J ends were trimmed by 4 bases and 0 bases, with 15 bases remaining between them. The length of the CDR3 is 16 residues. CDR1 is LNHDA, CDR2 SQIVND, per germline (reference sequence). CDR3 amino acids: CASSTATGWTNYGYTF. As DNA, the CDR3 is TGTGCCAGTAGTACCGCAACAGGGTGGACTAACTATGGCTACACCTTC.

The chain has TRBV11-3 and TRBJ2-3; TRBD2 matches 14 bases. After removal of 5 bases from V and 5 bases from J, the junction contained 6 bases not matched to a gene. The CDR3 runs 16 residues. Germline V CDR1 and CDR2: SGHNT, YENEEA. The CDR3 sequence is CASSTGTSGGLDTQYF. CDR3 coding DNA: TGTGCCAGCAGCACCGGGACTAGCGGGGGCTTAGATACGCAGTATTTT.

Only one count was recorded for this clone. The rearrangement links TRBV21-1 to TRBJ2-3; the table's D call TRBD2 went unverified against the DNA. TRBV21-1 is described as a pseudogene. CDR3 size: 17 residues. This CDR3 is CASGLGTSGGGTDTQYF. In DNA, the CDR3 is TGTGCCAGCGGGTTAGGGACTAGCGGGGGTGGGACAGATACGCAGTATTTT.

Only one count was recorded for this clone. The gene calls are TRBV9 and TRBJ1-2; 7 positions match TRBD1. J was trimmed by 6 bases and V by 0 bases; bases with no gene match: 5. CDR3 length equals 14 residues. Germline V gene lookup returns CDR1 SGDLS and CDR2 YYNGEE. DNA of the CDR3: TGTGCCAGCAGCGTAGCGGGGGACAGAAATGGCTACACCTTC. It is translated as CASSVAGDRNGYTF.

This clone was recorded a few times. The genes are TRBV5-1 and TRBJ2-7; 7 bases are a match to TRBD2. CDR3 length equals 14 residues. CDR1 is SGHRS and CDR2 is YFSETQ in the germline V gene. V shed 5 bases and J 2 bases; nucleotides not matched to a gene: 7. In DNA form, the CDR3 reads TGCGCCAGCAGGCCGGGACTACCCACCTACGAGCAGTACTTC. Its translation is CASRPGLPTYEQYF.

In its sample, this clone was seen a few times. CDR3 amino acids: CASSRDIYSYEQYF. For the CDR3, the DNA is TGTGCCAGCAGCCGCGACATCTACTCCTACGAGCAGTACTTC. The gene calls are TRBV5-6 and TRBJ2-7, with D unclear. CDR3 size: 14 residues. The V and J ends lost 4 bases and 0 bases respectively, with 11 bases between them. Germline loops: CDR1 SGHDT, CDR2 YYEEEE.

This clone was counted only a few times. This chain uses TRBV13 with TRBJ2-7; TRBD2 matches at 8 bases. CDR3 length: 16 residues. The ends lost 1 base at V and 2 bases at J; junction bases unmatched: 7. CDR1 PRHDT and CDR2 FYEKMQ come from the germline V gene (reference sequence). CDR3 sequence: CASSLDHSGGPYEQYF. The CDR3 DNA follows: TGTGCCAGCAGCTTAGACCACTCGGGGGGGCCCTACGAGCAGTACTTC. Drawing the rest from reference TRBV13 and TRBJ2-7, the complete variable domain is AAGVIQSPRHLIKEKRETATLKCYPIPRHDTVYWYQQGPGQDPQFLISFYEKMQSDKGSIPDRFSAQQFSDYHSELNMSSLELGDSALYFCASSLDHSGGPYEQYFGPGTRLTVT.

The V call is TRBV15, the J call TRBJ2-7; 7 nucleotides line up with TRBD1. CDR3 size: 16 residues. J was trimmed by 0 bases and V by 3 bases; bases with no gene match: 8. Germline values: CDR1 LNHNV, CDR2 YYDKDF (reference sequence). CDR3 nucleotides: TGTGCCACCAGCAGGTCCGGGACAGTCAACTCCTACGAGCAGTACTTC. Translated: CATSRSGTVNSYEQYF.

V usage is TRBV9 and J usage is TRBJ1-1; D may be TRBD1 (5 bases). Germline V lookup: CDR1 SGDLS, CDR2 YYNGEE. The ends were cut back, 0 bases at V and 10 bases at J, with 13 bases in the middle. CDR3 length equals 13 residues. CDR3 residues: CASSVEQVGVAFF. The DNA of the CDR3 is TGTGCCAGCAGCGTAGAACAGGTTGGGGTAGCTTTCTTT.

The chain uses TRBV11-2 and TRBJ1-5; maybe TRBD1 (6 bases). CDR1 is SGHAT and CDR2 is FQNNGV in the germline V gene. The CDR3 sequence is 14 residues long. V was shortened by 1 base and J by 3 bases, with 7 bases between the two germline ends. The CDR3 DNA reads TGTGCCAGCAGCTTAGCAGGGGTCAATCAGCCCCAGCATTTT. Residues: CASSLAGVNQPQHF.

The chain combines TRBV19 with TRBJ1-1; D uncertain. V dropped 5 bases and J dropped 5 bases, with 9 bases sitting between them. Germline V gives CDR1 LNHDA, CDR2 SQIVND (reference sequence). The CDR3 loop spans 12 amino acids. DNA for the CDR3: TGTGCCAGTAGTCTCGAGGGAACTGAAGCTTTCTTT. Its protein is CASSLEGTEAFF.

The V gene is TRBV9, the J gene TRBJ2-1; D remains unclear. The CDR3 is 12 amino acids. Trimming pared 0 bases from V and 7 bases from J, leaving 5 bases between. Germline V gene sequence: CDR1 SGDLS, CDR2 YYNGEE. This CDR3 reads CASSVGPNEQFF. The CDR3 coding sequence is TGTGCCAGCAGCGTAGGGCCGAATGAGCAGTTCTTC.

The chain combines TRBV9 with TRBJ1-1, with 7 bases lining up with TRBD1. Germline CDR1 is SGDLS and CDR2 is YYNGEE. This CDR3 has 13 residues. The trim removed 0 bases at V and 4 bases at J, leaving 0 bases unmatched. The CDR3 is CASSVDRGTEAFF. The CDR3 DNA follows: TGTGCCAGCAGCGTAGACAGGGGCACTGAAGCTTTCTTT.

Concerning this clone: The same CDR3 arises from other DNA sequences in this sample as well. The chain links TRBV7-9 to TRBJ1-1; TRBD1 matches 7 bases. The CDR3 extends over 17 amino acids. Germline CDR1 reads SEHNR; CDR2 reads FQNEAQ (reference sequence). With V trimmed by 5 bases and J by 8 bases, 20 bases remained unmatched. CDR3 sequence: CASSEPGLRGRETEAFF. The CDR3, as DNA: TGTGCCAGCAGCGAACCGGGGCTAAGGGGGCGCGAGACCGAAGCTTTCTTT.

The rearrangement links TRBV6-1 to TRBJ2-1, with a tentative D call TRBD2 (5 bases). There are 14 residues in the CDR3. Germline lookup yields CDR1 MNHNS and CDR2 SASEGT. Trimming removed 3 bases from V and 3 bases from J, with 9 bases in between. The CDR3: CASSDEGFYNEQFF. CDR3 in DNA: TGTGCCAGCAGTGACGAGGGTTTCTACAATGAGCAGTTCTTC.

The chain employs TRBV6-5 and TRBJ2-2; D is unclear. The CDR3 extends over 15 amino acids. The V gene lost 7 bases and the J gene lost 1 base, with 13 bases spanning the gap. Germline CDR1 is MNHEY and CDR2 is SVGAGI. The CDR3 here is CASIDRQVNTGELFF. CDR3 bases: TGTGCCAGCATTGATCGCCAGGTGAACACCGGGGAGCTGTTTTTT.

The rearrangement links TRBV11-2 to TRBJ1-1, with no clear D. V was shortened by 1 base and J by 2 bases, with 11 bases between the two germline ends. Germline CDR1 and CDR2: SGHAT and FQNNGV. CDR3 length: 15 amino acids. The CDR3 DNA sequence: TGTGCCAGCAGCTTAGGCTCATACTTTAACACTGAAGCTTTCTTT. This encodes CASSLGSYFNTEAFF.

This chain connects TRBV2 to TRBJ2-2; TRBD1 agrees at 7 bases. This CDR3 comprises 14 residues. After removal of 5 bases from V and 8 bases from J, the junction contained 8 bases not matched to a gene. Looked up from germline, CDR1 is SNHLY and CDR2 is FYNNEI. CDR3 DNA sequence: TGTGCCAGCAGTCGACAGGGTGGTTGGGGGGAGCTGTTTTTT. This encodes CASSRQGGWGELFF. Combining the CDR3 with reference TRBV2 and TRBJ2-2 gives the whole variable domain EPEVTQTPSHQVTQMGQEVILRCVPISNHLYFYWYRQILGQKVEFLVSFYNNEISEKSEIFDDQFSVERPDGSNFTLKIRSTKLEDSAMYFCASSRQGGWGELFFGEGSRLTVL.

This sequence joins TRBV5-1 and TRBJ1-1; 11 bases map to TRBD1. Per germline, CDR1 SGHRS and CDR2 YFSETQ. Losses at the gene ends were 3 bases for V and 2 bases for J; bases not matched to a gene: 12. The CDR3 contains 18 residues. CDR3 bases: TGCGCCAGCAGCTCCCCCCCTGGGACAGGGGGTAGTAACACTGAAGCTTTCTTT. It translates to CASSSPPGTGGSNTEAFF.

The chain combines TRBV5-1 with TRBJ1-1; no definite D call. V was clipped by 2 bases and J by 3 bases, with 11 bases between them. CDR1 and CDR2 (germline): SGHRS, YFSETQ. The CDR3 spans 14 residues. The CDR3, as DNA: TGCGCCAGCAGCTTCTCGGGTCTGGACACTGAAGCTTTCTTT. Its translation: CASSFSGLDTEAFF.

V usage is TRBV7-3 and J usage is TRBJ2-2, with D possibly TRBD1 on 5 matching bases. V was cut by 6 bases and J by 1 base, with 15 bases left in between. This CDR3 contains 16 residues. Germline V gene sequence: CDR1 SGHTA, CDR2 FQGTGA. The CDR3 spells CASSPRKGRNTGELFF. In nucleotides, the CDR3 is TGTGCCAGCAGTCCGAGGAAGGGGCGGAACACCGGGGAGCTGTTTTTT.

CDR3 in DNA: TGTGCCAGCAGCAAGGGACAGGGTTCTTACAATGAGCAGTTCTTC. Residues: CASSKGQGSYNEQFF. The V call is TRBV6-4, the J call TRBJ2-1, with TRBD1 matching 9 bases. The CDR3 runs to 15 residues. Losses at the gene ends were 6 bases for V and 4 bases for J; bases not matched to a gene: 7. Germline V gives CDR1 MRHNA, CDR2 SNTAGT.

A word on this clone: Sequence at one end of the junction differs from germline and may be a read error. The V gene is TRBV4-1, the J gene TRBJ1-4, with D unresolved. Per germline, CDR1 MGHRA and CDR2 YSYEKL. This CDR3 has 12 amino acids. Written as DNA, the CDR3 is TGCGCCAGCAGCCAGGTACCGGGCCCCGGGGTTTTT. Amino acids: CASSQVPGPGVF.

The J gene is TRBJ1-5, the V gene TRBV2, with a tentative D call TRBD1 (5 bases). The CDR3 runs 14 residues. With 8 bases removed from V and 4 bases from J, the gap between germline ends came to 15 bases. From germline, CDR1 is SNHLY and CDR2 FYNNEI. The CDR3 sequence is CASGGRVPNQPQHF. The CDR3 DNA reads TGTGCCAGCGGGGGGAGGGTCCCTAATCAGCCCCAGCATTTT.

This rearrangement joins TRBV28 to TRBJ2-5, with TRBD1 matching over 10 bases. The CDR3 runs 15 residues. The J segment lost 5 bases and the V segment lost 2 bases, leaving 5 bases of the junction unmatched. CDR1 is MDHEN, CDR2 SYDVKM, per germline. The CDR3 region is CASSLRGQGVETQYF. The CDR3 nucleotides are TGTGCCAGCAGTTTAAGAGGACAGGGGGTTGAGACCCAGTACTTC.

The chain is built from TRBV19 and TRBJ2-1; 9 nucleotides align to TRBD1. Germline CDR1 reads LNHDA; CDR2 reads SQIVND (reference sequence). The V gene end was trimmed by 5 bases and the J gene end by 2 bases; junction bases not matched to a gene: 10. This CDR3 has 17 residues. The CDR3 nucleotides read TGTGCCAGTAGTCCCTGGACAGGGGTTGGGCCCTACAATGAGCAGTTCTTC. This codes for CASSPWTGVGPYNEQFF.

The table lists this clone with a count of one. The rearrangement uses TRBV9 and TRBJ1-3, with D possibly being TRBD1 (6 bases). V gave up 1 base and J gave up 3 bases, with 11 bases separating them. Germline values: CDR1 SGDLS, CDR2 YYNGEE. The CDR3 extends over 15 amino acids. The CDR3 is CASSVLDSYGNTIYF. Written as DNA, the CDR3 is TGTGCCAGCAGCGTACTGGACAGTTATGGAAACACCATATATTTT.

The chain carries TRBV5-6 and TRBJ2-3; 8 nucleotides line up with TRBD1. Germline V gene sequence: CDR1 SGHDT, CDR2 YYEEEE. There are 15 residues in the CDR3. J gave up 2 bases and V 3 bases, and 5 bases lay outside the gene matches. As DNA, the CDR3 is TGTGCCAGCAGCTCGTCGGGACAGGCCACAGATACGCAGTATTTT. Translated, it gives CASSSSGQATDTQYF.

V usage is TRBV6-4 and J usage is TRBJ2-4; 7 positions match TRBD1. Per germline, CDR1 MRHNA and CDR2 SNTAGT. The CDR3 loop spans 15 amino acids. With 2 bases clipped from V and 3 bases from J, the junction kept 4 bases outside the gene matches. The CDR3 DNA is TGTGCCAGCAGTGACAGGGGGCGGCTCAAAAACATTCAGTACTTC. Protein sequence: CASSDRGRLKNIQYF.